Presented here are 21 T cell receptor beta chains from one specimen sequenced in a study of PD-1 blockade in classical Hodgkin lymphoma (TCRdb year 2020). The sample's time point, from its label and the paper: cycle 2 day 1 (C2D1) of nivolumab. Every trial patient had relapsed following autologous stem cell transplantation, and prior brentuximab vedotin exposure was what differed among cohorts A, B and C. Library preparation employed the immunoSEQ multiplex PCR assay. As stored in TCRdb, this immuneACCESS dataset retains in-frame rearrangements with V and J assigned. A fraction of the clones does not appear; measured against another copy, unresolved V genes explain less than half of the discrepancy, and the remainder lacks a known reason. The table for this sample lists more than 90,000 clones; roughly 76% of them were counted only once. 15% to 20% of the sample is taken by the ten largest. This specimen consisted of peripheral blood mononuclear cells (PBMCs), obtained before the second cycle of nivolumab. Receptors originate from a human donor with classical Hodgkin lymphoma.

Only a few counts were recorded for this clone. The chain combines TRBV7-9 with TRBJ1-4; D not certain. Germline lookup yields CDR1 SEHNR and CDR2 FQNEAQ (reference sequence). The CDR3 has 14 residues. V gave up 5 bases and J gave up 4 bases, with 11 bases separating them. In nucleotides, the CDR3 is TGTGCCAGCAGCACCGCGGCGGGTAATGAAAAACTGTTTTTT. This gives the protein CASSTAAGNEKLFF.

J is TRBJ2-7 and V is TRBV7-6; the match to TRBD2 covers 9 bases. The J segment lost 4 bases and the V segment lost 5 bases, leaving 6 bases of the junction unmatched. Germline loops: CDR1 SGHVS, CDR2 FNYEAQ. This CDR3 is built from 14 residues. Here the CDR3 reads CASSRAAGGYEQYF. DNA of the CDR3: TGTGCCAGCAGCCGGGCTGCGGGAGGGTACGAGCAGTACTTC.

This chain links TRBV7-3 with TRBJ2-5, with D unresolved. The CDR3 totals 13 residues. Germline V CDR1 and CDR2: SGHTA, FQGTGA. Trimming shortened V by 5 bases and J by 1 base, and 8 bases separated the two germline ends. The CDR3 DNA reads TGTGCCAGCAGCAAGGGCGCCCAAGAGACCCAGTACTTC. Translating it yields CASSKGAQETQYF.

The V call is TRBV6-1, the J call TRBJ1-1; 7 bases fit TRBD1. The J segment lost 6 bases and the V segment lost 7 bases, leaving 14 bases of the junction unmatched. The CDR3 has 15 amino acids. The V gene's germline CDR1 is MNHNS and CDR2 SASEGT. The CDR3 DNA reads TGTGCCAGCATAGACGGGAAGGGGGCATTGGCTGAAGCTTTCTTT. Its protein is CASIDGKGALAEAFF.

The rearrangement joins TRBV6-5 to TRBJ2-7; possibly TRBD2 for D (5 bases). The CDR3 runs to 13 residues. From germline, CDR1 is MNHEY and CDR2 SVGAGI. The germline V and J ends were trimmed by 5 bases and 1 base, with 9 bases remaining between them. CDR3 nucleotide sequence: TGTGCCAGCAGTAACGGGGTATCCTACGAGCAGTACTTC. Protein product: CASSNGVSYEQYF.

This clone has only a few counts. The rearrangement links TRBV27 to TRBJ1-2; D is uncertain. CDR3 length: 12 amino acids. CDR1 and CDR2 from the germline V gene are MNHEY and SMNVEV (reference sequence). Trimming stripped 7 bases from V and 8 bases from J, with 14 bases between. DNA of the CDR3: TGTGCCAGCAACGCCTGGACTCAAGGCTACACCTTC. This encodes CASNAWTQGYTF.

V gene TRBV4-1 combines with J gene TRBJ1-2; TRBD1 is a possible D gene (6 bases). Deletions cut 5 bases from V and 5 bases from J, with 24 bases between. Germline CDR1 is MGHRA and CDR2 is YSYEKL. The CDR3 has 17 residues. The CDR3 is CASSSAGDIPPGYGYTF. The CDR3 DNA follows: TGCGCCAGCAGCTCTGCGGGGGACATCCCGCCAGGGTATGGCTACACCTTC.

This clone appeared once. The chain uses TRBV28 and TRBJ2-7; 7 positions match TRBD1. V shed 6 bases, J shed 0 bases, and the junction held 11 bases outside the gene matches. The germline V gene has CDR1 MDHEN and CDR2 SYDVKM. This CDR3 spans 16 amino acids. CDR3 amino acids: CASSPSGRGSSYEQYF. The CDR3 DNA follows: TGTGCCAGCAGCCCAAGCGGCAGGGGGAGCTCCTACGAGCAGTACTTC.

This CDR3 is CASSIGDSGNTEAFF. The CDR3 DNA reads as TGTGCCAGTAGTATTGGGGACAGCGGGAACACTGAAGCTTTCTTT. The rearrangement joins TRBV19 to TRBJ1-1; 7 nucleotides align to TRBD1. The V gene's germline CDR1 is LNHDA and CDR2 SQIVND (reference sequence). J was trimmed by 1 base and V by 3 bases; bases with no gene match: 5. The CDR3 extends over 15 amino acids.

The CDR3 reads CASSHARTGWYNEQFF. CDR3 DNA: TGTGCCAGCAGCCACGCCAGGACTGGATGGTACAATGAGCAGTTCTTC. The chain employs TRBV14 and TRBJ2-1, with D tentatively TRBD2 (5 bases). V was pared by 3 bases and J by 4 bases, with 16 bases between. The CDR3 has 16 residues. Germline V lookup: CDR1 SGHDN, CDR2 FVKESK.

The genes are TRBV5-4 and TRBJ1-2; a possible D gene is TRBD1 (5 bases). This CDR3 region has 16 residues. The V end was cut by 4 bases, the J end by 4 bases, with 20 bases between. The germline gives CDR1 SGHNT, CDR2 YYREEE (reference sequence). CDR3 sequence reads: CASSLGTEGMVYGYTF. CDR3 nucleotides: TGTGCCAGCAGCCTAGGGACCGAGGGAATGGTCTATGGCTACACCTTC.

The chain recombines TRBV27 with TRBJ2-1, with 7 bases fitting TRBD2. CDR1 is MNHEY and CDR2 is SMNVEV in the germline V gene (reference sequence). Trimming removed 2 bases from V and 8 bases from J; junction bases left unmatched: 12. This CDR3 has 16 amino acids. CDR3 loop: CASSLRLRRGNDEQFF. CDR3 DNA: TGTGCCAGCAGTTTAAGGCTCCGGCGGGGGAATGATGAGCAGTTCTTC.

The gene calls are TRBV18 and TRBJ2-2, with D tentatively TRBD2 (5 bases). The CDR3 runs 14 residues. Germline loops: CDR1 KGHSH, CDR2 LQKENI. V dropped 4 bases and J dropped 0 bases, with 6 bases sitting between them. For the CDR3, the DNA is TGTGCCAGCTCACGGAGGACGAACACCGGGGAGCTGTTTTTT. Translating gives CASSRRTNTGELFF.

This chain connects TRBV2 to TRBJ1-4; D unclear. Germline V CDR1 and CDR2: SNHLY, FYNNEI. The CDR3 contains 14 residues. Trimming removed 8 bases from V and 10 bases from J, with 20 bases in between. The CDR3 here is CASLGSGVMGKLFF. The CDR3 nucleotides read TGTGCCAGCCTTGGTTCCGGGGTCATGGGAAAACTGTTTTTT.

The chain links TRBV19 to TRBJ2-1; maybe TRBD2 (6 bases). Trimming took off 3 bases at V and 1 base at J, with 16 bases between the two ends. The CDR3 is made up of 17 amino acids. CDR1 and CDR2 from the germline V gene are LNHDA and SQIVND (reference sequence). The CDR3 sequence is CASSIADSGLSYNEQFF. In DNA form, the CDR3 reads TGTGCCAGTAGTATTGCCGACTCGGGACTTTCCTACAATGAGCAGTTCTTC.

V and J are TRBV7-9 and TRBJ1-3, with a weak D call TRBD1 (5 bases). The V gene lost 5 bases and the J gene lost 2 bases, with 16 bases spanning the gap. Per the germline V gene, CDR1 is SEHNR and CDR2 is FQNEAQ (reference sequence). This CDR3 has 16 residues. CDR3 coding DNA: TGTGCCAGCAGCCCGAATTTTTTAGGGGCTGGAAACACCATATATTTT. Protein: CASSPNFLGAGNTIYF.

In DNA form, the CDR3 reads TGTGCCAGCACGAGGAGCAGGGGGCATTCGGGTGAAAAACTGTTTTTT. Translation: CASTRSRGHSGEKLFF. V usage is TRBV2 and J usage is TRBJ1-4, with 8 positions matching TRBD1. This CDR3 is built from 16 residues. The germline CDR1 and CDR2 sequences are SNHLY and FYNNEI. Trimming took 7 bases from V and 7 from J; bases not matched to a gene: 14.

The chain is built from TRBV7-2 and TRBJ2-1, with a weak D call TRBD2 (5 bases). The CDR3 extends over 13 amino acids. The germline V gene encodes CDR1 SGHTA and CDR2 FQGNSA. Trimming removed 5 bases at V and 7 bases at J, with 12 bases between. Here the CDR3 DNA reads TGTGCCAGCAGCCCCCCCCCGGGGAATGAGCAGTTCTTC. Translating gives CASSPPPGNEQFF.

The rearrangement links TRBV5-6 to TRBJ1-1, with a possible D match to TRBD1 (5 bases). CDR1 is SGHDT and CDR2 is YYEEEE in the germline V gene. This CDR3 is 14 amino acids long. Trimming removed 0 bases from V and 4 bases from J, with 10 bases in between. The CDR3 coding sequence is TGTGCCAGCAGCTTGGTCGTCAGGGCCACTGAAGCTTTCTTT. This translates into CASSLVVRATEAFF.

The V call is TRBV7-9, the J call TRBJ2-1; 10 nucleotides align to TRBD2. The CDR3 is 15 residues long. Trimming cost V 1 base and J 9 bases; bases outside gene matches: 6. CDR1 and CDR2 (germline): SEHNR, FQNEAQ (reference sequence). In DNA, the CDR3 is TGTGCCAGCAGCTTAGGGCTAGCGGGAGAAAGTGAGCAGTTCTTC. Translation: CASSLGLAGESEQFF.

The V and J genes are TRBV18 and TRBJ2-1, with 12 bases that match TRBD2. V was pared by 2 bases and J by 7 bases, with 9 bases of the junction left unmatched. From germline, CDR1 is KGHSH and CDR2 LQKENI. The CDR3 consists of 17 residues. The CDR3 sequence is CASSPLTSGSPFNEQFF. CDR3 DNA: TGTGCCAGCTCACCATTGACTAGCGGGAGTCCTTTTAATGAGCAGTTCTTC.